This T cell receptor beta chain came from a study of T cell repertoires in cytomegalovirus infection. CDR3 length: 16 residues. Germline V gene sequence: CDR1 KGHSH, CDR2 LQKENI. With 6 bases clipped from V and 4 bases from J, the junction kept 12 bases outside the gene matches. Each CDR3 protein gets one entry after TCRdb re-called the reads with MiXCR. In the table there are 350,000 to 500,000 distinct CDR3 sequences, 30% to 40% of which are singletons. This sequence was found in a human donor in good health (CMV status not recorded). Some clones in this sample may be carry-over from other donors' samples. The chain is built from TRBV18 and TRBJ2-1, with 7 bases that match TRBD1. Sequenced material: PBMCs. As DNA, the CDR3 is TGTGCCAGCTCCCTCAGGACAGGCTCGTCATACAATGAGCAGTTCTTC. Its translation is CASSLRTGSSYNEQFF.